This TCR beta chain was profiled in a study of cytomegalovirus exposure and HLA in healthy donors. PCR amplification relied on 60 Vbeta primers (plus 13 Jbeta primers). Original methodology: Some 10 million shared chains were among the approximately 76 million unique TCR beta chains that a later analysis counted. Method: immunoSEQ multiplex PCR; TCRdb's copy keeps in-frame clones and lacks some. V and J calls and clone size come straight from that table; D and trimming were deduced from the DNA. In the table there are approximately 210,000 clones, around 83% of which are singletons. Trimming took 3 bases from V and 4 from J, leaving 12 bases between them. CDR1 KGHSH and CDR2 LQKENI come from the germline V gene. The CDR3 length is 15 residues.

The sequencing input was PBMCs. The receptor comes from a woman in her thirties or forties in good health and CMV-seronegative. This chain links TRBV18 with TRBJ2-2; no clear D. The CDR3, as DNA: TGTGCCAGCTCACCTGGCCAGGCCGCCACCGGGGAGCTGTTTTTT. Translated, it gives CASSPGQAATGELFF.